These 32 T cell receptor beta chains originate from one sample sequenced in a study of identical twins. Each CDR3 protein is one row after TCRdb ran MiXCR on the 5' RACE reads. This repertoire shows hundreds of thousands of distinct CDR3 sequences, approximately 24% found once; its top ten account for about 2.9%. These data were also filed under a second study, of T cells expressing NK-cell markers.

Sequencing was performed on CD4+ T cells sorted from blood. These receptors originate from a young woman in good health.

In its sample, this clonotype was seen a few times. The CDR3 here is CASSLHRRSSYGYTF. In DNA, the CDR3 is TGTGCCAGCAGTTTGCACCGACGGTCTTCCTATGGCTACACCTTC. V gene TRBV12-3 or TRBV12-4 combines with J gene TRBJ1-2; D is unclear. Trimming stripped 3 bases from V and 4 bases from J, with 15 bases between. This CDR3 has 15 amino acids.

This chain connects TRBV10-3 to TRBJ2-7; perhaps TRBD2 as D (5 bases). The CDR3 is 12 residues long. Germline assignment: CDR1 ENHRY and CDR2 SYGVKD. Trimming stripped 7 bases from V and 3 bases from J, with 10 bases between. DNA of the CDR3: TGTGCCATCACCGCGGGTGGCTACGAGCAGTACTTC. It yields the protein CAITAGGYEQYF.

This clonotype was recorded at least ten times. The rearrangement joins TRBV6-2 or TRBV6-3 to TRBJ2-1, with 8 bases that match TRBD1. In germline, CDR1 is MNHEY, CDR2 SVGEGT. The CDR3 length is 15 residues. Trimming at V came to 5 bases and at J to 6 bases, leaving 9 bases not matched to a gene. CDR3 loop: CASSLGQGRGNEQFF. In DNA, the CDR3 is TGTGCCAGCAGTCTCGGACAGGGACGGGGCAATGAGCAGTTCTTC.

Only a few counts were recorded for this clonotype. The chain carries TRBV11-2 and TRBJ2-2; 13 nucleotides line up with TRBD2. The CDR3 is 18 residues long. With V trimmed by 4 bases and J by 4 bases, 9 bases remained unmatched. CDR1 and CDR2 (germline): SGHAT, FQNNGV. CDR3 DNA sequence: TGTGCCAGCAGCTGGAAAGGGACTAGCGGGATCGGCACCGGGGAGCTGTTTTTT. It yields the protein CASSWKGTSGIGTGELFF. The full variable domain, with the rest looked up from reference TRBV11-2 and TRBJ2-2, is EAGVAQSPRYKIIEKRQSVAFWCNPISGHATLYWYQQILGQGPKLLIQFQNNGVVDDSQLPKDRFSAERLKGVDSTLKIQPAKLEDSAVYLCASSWKGTSGIGTGELFFGEGSRLTVL.

This chain connects TRBV7-8 to TRBJ1-3; D not resolved. Trimming cost V 3 bases and J 4 bases, with 10 bases left between them. Germline values: CDR1 SGHVS, CDR2 FQNEAQ. The length of the CDR3 is 14 residues. The CDR3 loop reads CASSLGGIGNTIYF. Here the CDR3 DNA reads TGTGCCAGCAGCTTGGGAGGGATAGGAAACACCATATATTTT.

The rearrangement uses TRBV7-9 and TRBJ2-1; tentative D call: TRBD2 (6 bases). This CDR3 contains 17 residues. The V end was cut by 5 bases, the J end by 0 bases, with 17 bases between. Germline-derived CDR1 and CDR2 are SEHNR and FQNEAQ (reference sequence). For the CDR3, the DNA is TGTGCCAGCAGCCCTAGAGTACGGGAGAGCTCCTACAATGAGCAGTTCTTC. It is translated as CASSPRVRESSYNEQFF. Filled out from reference TRBV7-9 and TRBJ2-1, the complete variable domain reads DTGVSQNPRHKITKRGQNVTFRCDPISEHNRLYWYRQTLGQGPEFLTYFQNEAQLEKSRLLSDRFSAERPKGSFSTLEIQRTEQGDSAMYLCASSPRVRESSYNEQFFGPGTRLTVL.

The genes are TRBV20-1 and TRBJ2-2, with a possible D match to TRBD2 (5 bases). Germline CDR1 DFQATT, CDR2 SNEGSKA (reference sequence). Trimming cost V 3 bases and J 8 bases, with 10 bases left between them. CDR3 size: 12 residues. CDR3 sequence reads: CSASRLRGELFF. CDR3 DNA sequence: TGCAGTGCTAGTAGACTACGAGGGGAGCTGTTTTTT.

As to this clonotype: One end of the junction is discordant with germline, which a read error may explain. The CDR3 DNA reads TGCAGCGTGAGCCCCGGACAGGCCTCCTACAAGCAGTACTTC. Translated: CSVSPGQASYKQYF. The V gene is TRBV29-1, the J gene TRBJ2-7, with 7 bases aligning to TRBD1. This CDR3 region has 14 residues. Germline V CDR1 and CDR2: SQVTM, ANQGSEA.

In this sample, this clonotype turned up a few times. This CDR3 reads CASSRQTGEPSPLHF. In DNA, the CDR3 is TGCGCCAGCAGCCGCCAAACAGGGGAACCATCACCCCTCCACTTT. The chain is built from TRBV4-3 and TRBJ1-6, with 7 nucleotides matching TRBD1. The CDR3 length is 15 residues. Trimming at V came to 4 bases and at J to 10 bases, leaving 10 bases not matched to a gene. CDR1 is LGHNA, CDR2 YSLEER, per germline.

The chain has TRBV25-1 and TRBJ2-3; either TRBD1 or TRBD2 may supply D (5 bases each). The length of the CDR3 is 15 residues. Looked up from germline, CDR1 is MGHDK and CDR2 is SYGVNS. V lost 2 bases and J 6 bases, leaving 15 bases between the germline ends. CDR3: CASSEGTLIRDTQYF. DNA for the CDR3: TGTGCCAGCAGTGAAGGGACCCTTATTCGTGATACGCAGTATTTT.

This clonotype was observed at least ten times. The chain carries TRBV20-1 and TRBJ2-7; the match to TRBD2 covers 8 bases. Germline-derived CDR1 and CDR2 are DFQATT and SNEGSKA (reference sequence). The CDR3 loop spans 13 amino acids. V shed 2 bases and J 0 bases; nucleotides not matched to a gene: 0. The CDR3 sequence: CSARLAGSYEQYF. CDR3 in DNA: TGCAGTGCTAGACTAGCGGGCTCCTACGAGCAGTACTTC.

In this sample, this clonotype turned up many times. V is TRBV7-9 and J is TRBJ1-4, with D unclear. V was cut by 1 base and J by 0 bases, with 6 bases left in between. Germline loops: CDR1 SEHNR, CDR2 FQNEAQ (reference sequence). The CDR3 sequence is 15 residues long. CDR3 sequence (DNA): TGTGCCAGCAGCTTAGAGGGATCAACTAATGAAAAACTGTTTTTT. Its translation is CASSLEGSTNEKLFF.

This chain links TRBV12-5 with TRBJ2-1; TRBD2 agrees at 11 bases. V lost 1 base, J lost 7 bases, and 6 bases stayed unmatched. The CDR3 sequence is 16 residues long. Germline CDR1 reads LGHNT; CDR2 reads FRNRAP. The CDR3 DNA sequence: TGTGCTAGTGGTTTGGCTACTAGCGGGAGTTGGAATGAGCAGTTCTTC. Residues: CASGLATSGSWNEQFF.

The chain joins TRBV5-6 to TRBJ2-5; a possible D gene is TRBD2 (6 bases). Germline CDR1 SGHDT, CDR2 YYEEEE. The CDR3 contains 15 residues. With 5 bases removed from V and 4 bases from J, the gap between germline ends came to 18 bases. The CDR3 nucleotides read TGTGCCAGCAGTGTTGAAGGAGGGAGGATAGAGACCCAGTACTTC. Its translation: CASSVEGGRIETQYF.

The CDR3 is CSSARGAQETQYF. CDR3 bases: TGCAGCTCTGCGAGAGGGGCTCAAGAGACCCAGTACTTC. The V and J genes are TRBV29-1 and TRBJ2-5; perhaps D is TRBD1 or TRBD2 (5 bases each). The CDR3 is made up of 13 amino acids. The germline V and J ends were trimmed by 8 bases and 2 bases, with 15 bases remaining between them. The germline V gene encodes CDR1 SQVTM and CDR2 ANQGSEA.

The J gene is TRBJ2-7, the V gene TRBV4-2; 8 bases match TRBD2. After removal of 1 base from V and 0 bases from J, the junction contained 5 bases not matched to a gene. The CDR3 covers 16 residues. Germline CDR1 LGHNA, CDR2 YNFKEQ. The CDR3 DNA reads as TGTGCCAGCAGCCAAGGGACTAGCACTAGCTCCTACGAGCAGTACTTC. Translating gives CASSQGTSTSSYEQYF.

This clonotype was seen a handful of times. This sequence joins TRBV6-5 and TRBJ2-3, with D unresolved. CDR1 is MNHEY and CDR2 is SVGAGI in the germline V gene. This CDR3 spans 15 amino acids. The ends were cut back, 4 bases at V and 0 bases at J, with 11 bases in the middle. The CDR3 nucleotides read TGTGCCAGCAGTTTTTCTCGTGCTAGCACAGATACGCAGTATTTT. As protein: CASSFSRASTDTQYF.

This clonotype was seen ten or more times. The chain uses TRBV5-1 and TRBJ2-3, with TRBD2 matching over 12 bases. Germline V gene data show CDR1 as SGHRS and CDR2 as YFSETQ. The junction had 5 bases not matched to a gene; V was cut back by 3 bases and J by 6 bases. This CDR3 spans 15 amino acids. Written as DNA, the CDR3 is TGCGCCAGCAGCTCCACCGGGACTAGCGGGGATACGCAGTATTTT. Its protein product is CASSSTGTSGDTQYF.

This clonotype occurred a few times. The chain couples TRBV20-1 to TRBJ2-6; the D is unclear. The CDR3 covers 13 residues. Trimming left V 5 bases short and J 0 bases short, with 5 bases between. CDR1 is DFQATT, CDR2 SNEGSKA, per germline (reference sequence). Here the CDR3 reads CSADPSGANVLTF. The CDR3 DNA reads TGCAGTGCTGACCCCTCTGGGGCCAACGTCCTGACTTTC.

This clonotype was seen more than once but under ten times. V is TRBV7-8 and J is TRBJ1-1; D is unresolved. This CDR3 spans 14 amino acids. Trimming left V 4 bases short and J 8 bases short, with 17 bases between. Germline CDR1 reads SGHVS; CDR2 reads FQNEAQ. This CDR3 reads CASSSDHPRWEAFF. The DNA of the CDR3 is TGTGCCAGCAGCTCGGACCACCCGCGGTGGGAAGCTTTCTTT.

The chain uses TRBV15 and TRBJ2-3; D unresolved. Germline lookup yields CDR1 LNHNV and CDR2 YYDKDF (reference sequence). There are 14 residues in the CDR3. V lost 1 base and J 1 base, leaving 6 bases between the germline ends. CDR3 bases: TGTGCCACCAGCAGAGGGGCGGGCACAGATACGCAGTATTTT. Protein: CATSRGAGTDTQYF.

V is TRBV5-1 and J is TRBJ2-3; no reliable D call. The germline V gene encodes CDR1 SGHRS and CDR2 YFSETQ. The length of the CDR3 is 12 residues. V was pared by 2 bases and J by 6 bases, with 7 bases between. Written as DNA, the CDR3 is TGCGCCAGCAGCTTTAAGGGTGATACGCAGTATTTT. This translates into CASSFKGDTQYF.

The chain uses TRBV21-1 and TRBJ2-1; the table's D call, TRBD2, was not checked against the DNA. TRBV21-1 is flagged as a pseudogene. The CDR3 has 13 residues. The chain's CDR3 is CASSGRDLDEQFF. CDR3 bases: TGTGCCAGCAGCGGCCGGGACCTAGATGAGCAGTTCTTC.

This clonotype was seen more than once but under ten times. The V and J genes are TRBV5-5 and TRBJ2-7; D is possibly TRBD1 (6 bases). The CDR3 extends over 15 amino acids. The germline gives CDR1 SGHKS, CDR2 YYEKEE (reference sequence). Trimming took off 5 bases at V and 1 base at J, with 16 bases between the two ends. The CDR3 nucleotides read TGTGCCAGCAGTTACACCGGGACAAGGTCCTACGAGCAGTACTTC. This codes for CASSYTGTRSYEQYF.

This clonotype came up many times. The gene calls are TRBV29-1 and TRBJ2-1; 7 bases match TRBD1. This CDR3 region has 12 residues. Per the germline V gene, CDR1 is SQVTM and CDR2 is ANQGSEA. V lost 5 bases to trimming and J lost 8 bases; unmatched junction nucleotides: 6. The CDR3 nucleotides are TGCAGCGTTCGGGGACAGTTCGATGAGCAGTTCTTC. Amino acids: CSVRGQFDEQFF.

This clonotype was picked up a small number of times. The chain employs TRBV25-1 and TRBJ2-1, with 7 positions matching TRBD2. The length of the CDR3 is 14 residues. Per the germline V gene, CDR1 is MGHDK and CDR2 is SYGVNS. Trimming took 5 bases from V and 7 from J; bases not matched to a gene: 8. The CDR3 DNA follows: TGTGCCAGCAGTTCTACGCGGGGAGGGAATGAGCAGTTCTTC. It codes for CASSSTRGGNEQFF.

This clonotype showed up just a few times. The chain is built from TRBV3-1 and TRBJ2-7; TRBD2 matches 10 bases. CDR3 size: 16 residues. CDR1 is LGHDT and CDR2 is YNNKEL in the germline V gene (reference sequence). The junction had 5 bases not matched to a gene; V was cut back by 3 bases and J by 0 bases. The DNA of the CDR3 is TGTGCCAGCAGCCAGGACACTAGCGGGGTCTCCTACGAGCAGTACTTC. Protein product: CASSQDTSGVSYEQYF.

The V call is TRBV18, the J call TRBJ1-2; no clear D gene. V was pared by 0 bases and J by 4 bases, with 12 bases between. The CDR3 sequence is 15 residues long. Germline V gene lookup returns CDR1 KGHSH and CDR2 LQKENI. DNA for the CDR3: TGTGCCAGCTCACCACCGGCGGCCCAAAGCTATGGCTACACCTTC. This sequence encodes CASSPPAAQSYGYTF.

This clonotype was counted between two and nine times. This sequence joins TRBV19 and TRBJ1-1; D is possibly TRBD1 (6 bases). V was cut by 8 bases and J by 4 bases, with 14 bases left in between. The CDR3 covers 13 residues. Germline loops: CDR1 LNHDA, CDR2 SQIVND (reference sequence). CDR3 sequence reads: CASRDTAATEAFF. The CDR3 region has the DNA TGTGCCAGTCGGGACACAGCGGCCACTGAAGCTTTCTTT.

The chain has TRBV10-3 and TRBJ2-1; D may be TRBD2 (6 bases). CDR1 and CDR2 from the germline V gene are ENHRY and SYGVKD. The length of the CDR3 is 14 residues. Trimming pared 2 bases from V and 8 bases from J, leaving 13 bases between. CDR3 in amino acids: CAISEVISGDEQFF. CDR3 bases: TGTGCCATCAGTGAGGTCATTAGCGGCGATGAGCAGTTCTTC.

This clonotype turned up a few times. This chain uses TRBV12-3 or TRBV12-4 with TRBJ1-4, with TRBD1 as a possible D gene (5 bases). This CDR3 is built from 15 residues. V dropped 1 base and J dropped 4 bases, with 10 bases sitting between them. CDR3: CASSLGSGFNEKLFF. The DNA of the CDR3 is TGTGCCAGCAGTTTAGGCTCAGGGTTTAATGAAAAACTGTTTTTT.

V gene TRBV9 combines with J gene TRBJ2-7; 11 positions agree with TRBD1. Germline CDR1 reads SGDLS; CDR2 reads YYNGEE. J was trimmed by 3 bases and V by 3 bases; bases with no gene match: 11. This CDR3 is built from 17 residues. This CDR3 reads CASSELSGTGGGYEQYF. In DNA form, the CDR3 reads TGTGCCAGCAGCGAACTCAGCGGGACAGGGGGAGGCTACGAGCAGTACTTC.